The T cell receptor (beta chain) described here comes from a study of T-cell reconstitution after alpha-beta-depleted transplantation in children (dated by TCRdb to 2016 to 2018). At the level of the whole study: Using TCR repertoire profiling, the study quantitatively followed how T-cell immune reconstitution unfolded in children after TCRalphabeta/CD19-depleted allogeneic hematopoietic cell transplantation.

Trimming at the junction amounts to 3 bases on V and 3 bases on J, and the germline ends lie 16 bases apart. As encoded in the germline V gene, CDR1 is SGHAT while CDR2 is FQNNGV. From its cysteine to its phenylalanine, the CDR3 spans 16 amino acids. Only the CDR3 portion is preserved as DNA: 48 bases, with reading frame beginning at the first base. In regard to this clonotype: Its antigen has not been determined. Qualities for individual bases were not recorded, and no much larger clone is one base off.

The library came from PCR. The sample was run on an Illumina HiSeq 2500. Molecular barcoding was employed in the preparation of TCR libraries, with unique molecular identifiers being used to normalize TCRbeta repertoire quantification. TCRdb reprocessing: public reads trimmed at Q25 with fastp, clones called with MiXCR, in-frame beta chains kept. Every entry covers one CDR3 protein and lists the most common genes and DNA from its rows. This sample comprises about 230,000 distinct CDR3 sequences, around 10% of them detected only once. The ten largest make up 5% to 7% of the sample. The V and J genes are TRBV11-2 and TRBJ2-3; the D gene is perhaps TRBD1, on 6 matching bases. The sequencing used PBMCs from the stem cell graft donor, collected from the stem cell graft. The sequence derives from a human donor who donated a stem cell graft to a child with acute lymphoblastic leukemia. The CDR3 loop reads CASSFLPGVHTDTQYF. The nucleotides are TGTGCCAGCAGCTTCCTCCCAGGGGTCCATACAGATACGCAGTATTTT.